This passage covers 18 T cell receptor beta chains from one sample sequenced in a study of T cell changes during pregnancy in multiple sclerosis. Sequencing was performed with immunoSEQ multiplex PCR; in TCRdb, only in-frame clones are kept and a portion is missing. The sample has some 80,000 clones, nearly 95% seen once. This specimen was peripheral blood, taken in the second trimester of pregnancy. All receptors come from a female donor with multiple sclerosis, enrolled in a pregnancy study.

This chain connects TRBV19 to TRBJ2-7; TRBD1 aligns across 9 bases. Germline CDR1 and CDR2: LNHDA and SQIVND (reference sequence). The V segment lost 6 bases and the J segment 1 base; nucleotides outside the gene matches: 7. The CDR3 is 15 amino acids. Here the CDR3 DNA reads TGTGCCAGTAGACCGGGACAGGGAGGGTCCTACGAGCAGTACTTC. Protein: CASRPGQGGSYEQYF.

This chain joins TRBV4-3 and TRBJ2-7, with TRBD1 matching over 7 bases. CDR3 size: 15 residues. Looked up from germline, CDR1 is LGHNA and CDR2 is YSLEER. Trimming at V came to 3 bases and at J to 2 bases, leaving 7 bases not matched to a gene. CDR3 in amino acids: CASSQGEGAAYEQYF. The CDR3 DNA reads TGCGCCAGCAGCCAGGGCGAGGGGGCGGCCTACGAGCAGTACTTC.

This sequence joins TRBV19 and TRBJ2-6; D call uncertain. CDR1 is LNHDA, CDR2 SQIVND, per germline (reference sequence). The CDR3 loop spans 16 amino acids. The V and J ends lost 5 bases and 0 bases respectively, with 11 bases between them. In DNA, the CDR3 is TGTGCCAGTAGTCCAGGAACCTCCTCTGGGGCCAACGTCCTGACTTTC. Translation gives CASSPGTSSGANVLTF.

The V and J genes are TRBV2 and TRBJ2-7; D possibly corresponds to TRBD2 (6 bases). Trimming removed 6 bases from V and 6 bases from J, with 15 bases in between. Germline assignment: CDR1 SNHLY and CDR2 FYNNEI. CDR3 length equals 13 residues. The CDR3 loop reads CASRVIAASEQYF. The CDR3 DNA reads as TGTGCCAGCAGGGTGATAGCGGCTTCCGAGCAGTACTTC.

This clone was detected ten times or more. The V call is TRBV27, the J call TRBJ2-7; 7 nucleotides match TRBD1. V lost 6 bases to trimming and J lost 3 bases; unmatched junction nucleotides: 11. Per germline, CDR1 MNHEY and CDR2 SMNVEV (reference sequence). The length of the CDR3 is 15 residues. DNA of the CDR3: TGTGCCAGCAGCTCCGAACCGGGACAGAACTACGAGCAGTACTTC. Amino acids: CASSSEPGQNYEQYF.

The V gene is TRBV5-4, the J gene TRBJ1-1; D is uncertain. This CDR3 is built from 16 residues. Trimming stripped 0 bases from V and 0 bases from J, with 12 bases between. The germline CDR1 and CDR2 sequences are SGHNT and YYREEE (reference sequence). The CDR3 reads CASSLAVHSMNTEAFF. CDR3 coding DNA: TGTGCCAGCAGCTTGGCCGTTCACAGCATGAACACTGAAGCTTTCTTT.

The CDR3, as DNA: TGTGCCAGCAGCTTAGGGTACATCAAAAACACTGAAGCTTTCTTT. As protein: CASSLGYIKNTEAFF. The chain employs TRBV7-2 and TRBJ1-1; no reliable D call. V shed 1 base and J shed 2 bases, with 11 bases lying between them. Germline-derived CDR1 and CDR2 are SGHTA and FQGNSA. The CDR3 has 15 residues.

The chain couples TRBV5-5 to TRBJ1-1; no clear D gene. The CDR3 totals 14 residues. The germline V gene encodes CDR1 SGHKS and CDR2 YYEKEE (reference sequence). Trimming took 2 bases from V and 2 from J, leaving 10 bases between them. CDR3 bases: TGTGCCAGCAGCTTAGCTACAGTTAACACTGAAGCTTTCTTT. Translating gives CASSLATVNTEAFF.

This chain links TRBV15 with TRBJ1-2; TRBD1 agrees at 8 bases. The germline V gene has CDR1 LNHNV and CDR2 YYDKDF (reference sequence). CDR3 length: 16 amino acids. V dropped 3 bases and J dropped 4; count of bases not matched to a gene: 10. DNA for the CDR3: TGTGCCACCAGCAGTCCTCGAGCAGGGGGCGCCTATGGCTACACCTTC. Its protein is CATSSPRAGGAYGYTF.

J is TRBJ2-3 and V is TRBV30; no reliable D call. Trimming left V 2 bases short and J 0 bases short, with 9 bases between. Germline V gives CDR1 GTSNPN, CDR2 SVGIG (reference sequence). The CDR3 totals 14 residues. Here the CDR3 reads CAWSTGSSTDTQYF. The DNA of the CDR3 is TGTGCCTGGAGTACGGGTTCTAGCACAGATACGCAGTATTTT.

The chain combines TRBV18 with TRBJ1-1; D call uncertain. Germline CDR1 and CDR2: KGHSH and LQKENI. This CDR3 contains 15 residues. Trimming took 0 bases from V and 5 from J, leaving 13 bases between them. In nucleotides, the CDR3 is TGTGCCAGCTCACCACCGACGCGGGGAGGTACTGAAGCTTTCTTT. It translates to CASSPPTRGGTEAFF.

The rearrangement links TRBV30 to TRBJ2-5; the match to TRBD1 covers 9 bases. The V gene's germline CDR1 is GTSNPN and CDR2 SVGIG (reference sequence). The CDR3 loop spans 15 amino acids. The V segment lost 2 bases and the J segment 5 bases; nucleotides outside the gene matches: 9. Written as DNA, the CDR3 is TGTGCCTGGAGTCTTTTGACAGGGGGGCGGGAGACCCAGTACTTC. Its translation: CAWSLLTGGRETQYF.

The CDR3 here is CASSLSRYNEQFF. As DNA, the CDR3 is TGTGCCAGCAGTTTATCCAGGTACAATGAGCAGTTCTTC. V and J are TRBV27 and TRBJ2-1, with D hard to call. The CDR3 has 13 amino acids. V was trimmed by 0 bases and J by 4 bases, leaving 4 bases between them. Germline V CDR1 and CDR2: MNHEY, SMNVEV (reference sequence).

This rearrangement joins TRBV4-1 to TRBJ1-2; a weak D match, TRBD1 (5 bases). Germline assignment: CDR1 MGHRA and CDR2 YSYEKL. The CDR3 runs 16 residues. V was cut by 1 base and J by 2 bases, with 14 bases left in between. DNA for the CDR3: TGCGCCAGCAGCCAAGTTCCCCAGGGACTCAACTATGGCTACACCTTC. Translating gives CASSQVPQGLNYGYTF.

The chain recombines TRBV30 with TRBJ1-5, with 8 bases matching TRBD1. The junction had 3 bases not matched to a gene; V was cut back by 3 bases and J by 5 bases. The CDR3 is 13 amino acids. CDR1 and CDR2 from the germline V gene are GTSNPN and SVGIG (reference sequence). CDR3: CAWRPDRDQPQHF. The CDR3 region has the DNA TGTGCCTGGAGACCGGACAGGGATCAGCCCCAGCATTTT.

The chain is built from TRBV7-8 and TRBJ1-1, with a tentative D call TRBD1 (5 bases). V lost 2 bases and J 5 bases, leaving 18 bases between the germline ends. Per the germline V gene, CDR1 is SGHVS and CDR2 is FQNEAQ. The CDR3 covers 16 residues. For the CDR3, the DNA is TGTGCCAGCAGCTTACTTATCAGGGCCCTGAGGACTGAAGCTTTCTTT. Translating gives CASSLLIRALRTEAFF.

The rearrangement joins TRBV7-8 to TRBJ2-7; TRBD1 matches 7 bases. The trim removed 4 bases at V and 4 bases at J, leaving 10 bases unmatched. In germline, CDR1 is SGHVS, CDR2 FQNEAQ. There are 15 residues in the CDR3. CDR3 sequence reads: CASSSLTGPLYEQYF. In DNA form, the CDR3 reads TGTGCCAGCAGCTCTCTGACAGGGCCCCTTTACGAGCAGTACTTC. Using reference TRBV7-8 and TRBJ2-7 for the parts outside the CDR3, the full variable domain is GAGVSQSPRYKVAKRGQDVALRCDPISGHVSLFWYQQALGQGPEFLTYFQNEAQLDKSGLPSDRFFAERPEGSVSTLKIQRTQQEDSAVYLCASSSLTGPLYEQYFGPGTRLTVT.

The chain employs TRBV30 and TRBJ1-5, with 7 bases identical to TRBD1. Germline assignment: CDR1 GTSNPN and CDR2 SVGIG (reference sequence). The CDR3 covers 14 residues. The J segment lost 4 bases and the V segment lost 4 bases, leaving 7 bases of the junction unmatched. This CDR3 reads CAWNLRGLNQPQHF. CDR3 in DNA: TGTGCCTGGAATCTTAGGGGGCTGAATCAGCCCCAGCATTTT.